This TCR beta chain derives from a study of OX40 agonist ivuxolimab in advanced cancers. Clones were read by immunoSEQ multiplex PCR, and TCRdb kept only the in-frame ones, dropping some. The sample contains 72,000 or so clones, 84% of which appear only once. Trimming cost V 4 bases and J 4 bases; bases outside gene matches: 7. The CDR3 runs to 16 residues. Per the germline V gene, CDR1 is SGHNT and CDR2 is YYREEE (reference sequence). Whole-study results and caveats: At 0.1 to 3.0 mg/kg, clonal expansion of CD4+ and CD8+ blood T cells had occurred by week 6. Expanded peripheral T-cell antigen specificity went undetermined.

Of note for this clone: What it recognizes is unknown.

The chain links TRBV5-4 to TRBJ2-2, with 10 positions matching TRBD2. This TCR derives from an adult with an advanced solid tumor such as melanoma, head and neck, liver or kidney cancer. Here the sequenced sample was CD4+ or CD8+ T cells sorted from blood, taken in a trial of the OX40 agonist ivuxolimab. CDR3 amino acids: CASSLGLAGVTGELFF. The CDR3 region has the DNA TGTGCCAGCAGCCTGGGCCTAGCGGGAGTCACCGGGGAGCTGTTTTTT.